Presented here are 21 T cell receptor beta chains from one specimen sequenced in a study of shared clonotypes between healthy human individuals. Some clones are missing from TCRdb's copy, which holds only in-frame ones; the method was immunoSEQ multiplex PCR. The sample gives about 120,000 clones, approximately 70% of which show up once; 20% to 25% is in the top ten. The sample was memory CD8+ T cells sorted from blood. Subset here: CD45RO+ cells pooled with CCR7-negative TemRA cells. The receptors were sampled from a woman aged 30 to 39 in good health.

CDR3 DNA sequence: TGTGCCAGTAGTCGCAATAGCGGGGTCTACGAGCAGTACTTC. Its protein is CASSRNSGVYEQYF. The V and J genes are TRBV19 and TRBJ2-7; 8 bases line up with TRBD2. Germline CDR1 is LNHDA and CDR2 is SQIVND (reference sequence). The CDR3 has 14 residues. V dropped 5 bases and J dropped 3; count of bases not matched to a gene: 6.

The CDR3 spells CASGSWTGLSGANVLTF. In DNA form, the CDR3 reads TGTGCCAGCGGTTCGTGGACAGGACTCTCTGGGGCCAACGTCCTGACTTTC. V gene TRBV27 combines with J gene TRBJ2-6; 7 nucleotides align to TRBD1. CDR3 length: 17 residues. The V segment lost 8 bases and the J segment 0 bases; nucleotides outside the gene matches: 10. Germline-derived CDR1 and CDR2 are MNHEY and SMNVEV (reference sequence).

CDR3 bases: TGTGCCAGCAGTGAACTAGCGGGAGGGCCAGATACGCAGTATTTT. It translates to CASSELAGGPDTQYF. V usage is TRBV27 and J usage is TRBJ2-3; 13 bases align to TRBD2. Germline V gene data show CDR1 as MNHEY and CDR2 as SMNVEV (reference sequence). Trimming removed 5 bases from V and 4 bases from J; junction bases left unmatched: 3. CDR3 length equals 15 residues.

CDR3 DNA sequence: TGTGCCAGCAGCCAAGTGAGGTTGCAGCGGGGGGGCACAGATACGCAGTATTTT. It encodes CASSQVRLQRGGTDTQYF. The gene calls are TRBV14 and TRBJ2-3; 9 bases map to TRBD2. CDR1 and CDR2 (germline): SGHDN, FVKESK. Unmatched junction bases numbered 9, after V lost 1 base and J lost 1 base. This CDR3 is built from 18 residues.

Note on this clone: Different DNA sequences within this sample yield the same CDR3. The genes are TRBV11-1 and TRBJ2-1, with 7 bases fitting TRBD2. Germline loops: CDR1 SGHAT, CDR2 FQDESV (reference sequence). V lost 5 bases to trimming and J lost 2 bases; unmatched junction nucleotides: 9. The CDR3 extends over 16 amino acids. This chain's CDR3 is CASSPRGGSAYNEQFF. The DNA of the CDR3 is TGTGCCAGCAGCCCTCGGGGAGGGTCTGCCTACAATGAGCAGTTCTTC.

This chain connects TRBV4-1 to TRBJ2-7, with D uncertain. The ends were cut back, 0 bases at V and 3 bases at J, with 12 bases in the middle. Germline V gives CDR1 MGHRA, CDR2 YSYEKL. The CDR3 has 15 residues. CDR3: CASSQEYATDYEQYF. CDR3 in DNA: TGCGCCAGCAGCCAAGAGTATGCTACCGACTACGAGCAGTACTTC.

Of note for this clone: The same CDR3 can be traced to other DNA sequences in this sample. This chain connects TRBV6-4 to TRBJ2-3, with 8 bases aligning to TRBD1. V lost 5 bases to trimming and J lost 1 base; unmatched junction nucleotides: 5. CDR1 is MRHNA and CDR2 is SNTAGT in the germline V gene. CDR3 length: 15 amino acids. DNA of the CDR3: TGTGCCAGCAGTCTGACAGGGGAGGGCACAGATACGCAGTATTTT. Translating it yields CASSLTGEGTDTQYF.

V and J are TRBV19 and TRBJ1-5; TRBD1 aligns across 9 bases. V shed 5 bases and J 1 base; nucleotides not matched to a gene: 6. Germline assignment: CDR1 LNHDA and CDR2 SQIVND (reference sequence). There are 16 residues in the CDR3. CDR3 bases: TGTGCCAGTAGTTATCACAGGGGGCCGAGCAATCAGCCCCAGCATTTT. It encodes CASSYHRGPSNQPQHF.

The chain recombines TRBV29-1 with TRBJ2-1, with D perhaps assigned TRBD1 or TRBD2 (6 bases each). The germline V gene has CDR1 SQVTM and CDR2 ANQGSEA. V was shortened by 3 bases and J by 6 bases, with 15 bases between the two germline ends. CDR3 length: 14 amino acids. The CDR3 nucleotides are TGCAGCGTTGAGGAGGGGGGTTTTGGCAATGAGCAGTTCTTC. Translation gives CSVEEGGFGNEQFF.

The CDR3 nucleotides are TGTGCCAGCAGCTTAGGTTTCTCCTACGAGCAGTACTTC. Amino acids: CASSLGFSYEQYF. V gene TRBV7-8 combines with J gene TRBJ2-7; D gene unclear. CDR3 size: 13 residues. V lost 1 base and J lost 0, with 4 bases in between. Germline lookup yields CDR1 SGHVS and CDR2 FQNEAQ.

This clone was counted once. V gene TRBV28 combines with J gene TRBJ2-7, with TRBD2 matching 10 bases. This CDR3 spans 17 amino acids. Germline V gene data show CDR1 as MDHEN and CDR2 as SYDVKM. The V gene end was trimmed by 1 base and the J gene end by 3 bases; junction bases not matched to a gene: 9. The CDR3 DNA is TGTGCCAGCAGTTTATCCCAAGCGGGAGGGCCTAACTACGAGCAGTACTTC. This codes for CASSLSQAGGPNYEQYF. The full variable domain, with the rest looked up from reference TRBV28 and TRBJ2-7, is DVKVTQSSRYLVKRTGEKVFLECVQDMDHENMFWYRQDPGLGLRLIYFSYDVKMKEKGDIPEGYSVSREKKERFSLILESASTNQTSMYLCASSLSQAGGPNYEQYFGPGTRLTVT.

The rearrangement links TRBV11-2 to TRBJ2-3; D is perhaps TRBD1 or TRBD2 (5 bases each). Per the germline V gene, CDR1 is SGHAT and CDR2 is FQNNGV. V dropped 5 bases and J dropped 4 bases, with 19 bases sitting between them. CDR3 length equals 16 residues. This chain's CDR3 is CASSTRGPPPSDTQYF. In nucleotides, the CDR3 is TGTGCCAGCAGCACTCGGGGACCCCCCCCTTCAGATACGCAGTATTTT.

A word on this clone: Different DNA sequences within this sample yield the same CDR3. The CDR3 loop reads CASSPRSGYYNEQFF. The CDR3 region has the DNA TGTGCCAGTAGTCCGCGAAGCGGGTACTACAATGAGCAGTTCTTC. The rearrangement uses TRBV19 and TRBJ2-1, with D perhaps matching TRBD2 (6 bases). Trimming removed 5 bases at V and 3 bases at J, with 14 bases between. The CDR3 is 15 residues long. Germline assignment: CDR1 LNHDA and CDR2 SQIVND (reference sequence).

J is TRBJ2-2 and V is TRBV4-2; the match to TRBD2 covers 8 bases. The CDR3 extends over 19 amino acids. Germline CDR1 LGHNA, CDR2 YNFKEQ. Trimming took 1 base from V and 3 from J; bases not matched to a gene: 13. The CDR3 spells CASSQVLAVAGGHTGELFF. The CDR3, as DNA: TGTGCCAGCAGCCAAGTTCTCGCGGTGGCGGGAGGACACACCGGGGAGCTGTTTTTT.

A single count supports this clone. V is TRBV13 and J is TRBJ2-3; TRBD2 aligns across 7 bases. Unmatched junction bases numbered 6, after V lost 5 bases and J lost 4 bases. Germline V lookup: CDR1 PRHDT, CDR2 FYEKMQ (reference sequence). This CDR3 is built from 14 residues. DNA for the CDR3: TGTGCCAGCAGCCCTAGACTAGCCGCAGATACGCAGTATTTT. Protein product: CASSPRLAADTQYF. Using reference TRBV13 and TRBJ2-3 for the parts outside the CDR3, the full variable domain is AAGVIQSPRHLIKEKRETATLKCYPIPRHDTVYWYQQGPGQDPQFLISFYEKMQSDKGSIPDRFSAQQFSDYHSELNMSSLELGDSALYFCASSPRLAADTQYFGPGTRLTVL.

The chain joins TRBV7-9 to TRBJ2-1, with TRBD2 matching 15 bases. The CDR3 is made up of 18 amino acids. Germline assignment: CDR1 SEHNR and CDR2 FQNEAQ (reference sequence). V trimming: 5 bases; J trimming: 4 bases; junction bases outside the gene matches: 9. The CDR3 here is CASSARTSGRAPYNEQFF. The CDR3 nucleotides are TGTGCCAGCAGCGCGCGGACTAGCGGGAGGGCCCCATACAATGAGCAGTTCTTC.

In its sample, this clone was seen once. The chain combines TRBV11-2 with TRBJ2-1; perhaps TRBD2 as D (6 bases). The V gene lost 0 bases and the J gene lost 0 bases, with 15 bases spanning the gap. The CDR3 totals 18 residues. Germline V gene sequence: CDR1 SGHAT, CDR2 FQNNGV. Here the CDR3 reads CASSLDGSGYLSYNEQFF. DNA for the CDR3: TGTGCCAGCAGCTTAGACGGGAGCGGATACCTCTCCTACAATGAGCAGTTCTTC.

The gene calls are TRBV7-9 and TRBJ2-2; no clear D. V was shortened by 1 base and J by 0 bases, with 12 bases between the two germline ends. This CDR3 is built from 17 residues. CDR1 SEHNR and CDR2 FQNEAQ come from the germline V gene (reference sequence). The CDR3 DNA reads TGTGCCAGCAGCTTAGTCCAGCGAGGATCGAACACCGGGGAGCTGTTTTTT. Protein product: CASSLVQRGSNTGELFF.

The rearrangement links TRBV4-1 to TRBJ1-4; 9 bases align to TRBD1. Germline V gene data show CDR1 as MGHRA and CDR2 as YSYEKL. The J segment lost 8 bases and the V segment lost 2 bases, leaving 6 bases of the junction unmatched. The CDR3 runs 15 residues. CDR3 DNA sequence: TGCGCCAGCAGCCAAACGGGACAGGGAGAAGAAAAACTGTTTTTT. This translates into CASSQTGQGEEKLFF.

This clone appeared once. The chain employs TRBV9 and TRBJ1-4; TRBD1 aligns across 10 bases. CDR1 and CDR2 (germline): SGDLS, YYNGEE. The CDR3 sequence is 14 residues long. V trimming: 2 bases; J trimming: 5 bases; junction bases outside the gene matches: 0. The CDR3 DNA follows: TGTGCCAGCAGCGTGACAGGGGGCAATGAAAAACTGTTTTTT. Its translation: CASSVTGGNEKLFF.

The V gene is TRBV9, the J gene TRBJ2-7; TRBD1 agrees at 8 bases. This CDR3 is built from 13 residues. CDR1 is SGDLS, CDR2 YYNGEE, per germline. V was pared by 0 bases and J by 6 bases, with 2 bases of the junction left unmatched. The CDR3 nucleotides are TGTGCCAGCAGCGTAGGGACAGGGAGCGAGCAGTACTTC. Translating it yields CASSVGTGSEQYF.